This record concerns one T cell receptor (beta chain) sequence. Antigen: not known. Researchers ran the PCR with 60 Vbeta and 13 Jbeta primers. Some clones are missing from TCRdb's copy, which holds only in-frame ones; the method was immunoSEQ multiplex PCR. The sample holds fewer than 110,000 clones; 79% are singletons and the top ten take 4%. This record belongs to a study of cytomegalovirus exposure and HLA in healthy donors. Study conclusions and caveats: Being productive about 87% or about 30% of the time was typical of most TCR beta V segments in an earlier analysis.

This clonotype was sampled from a man over 45 in good health and CMV-seropositive. The specimen sequenced was PBMCs.

The CDR3 sequence: CASSLRRAPTDTQYF. The CDR3, as DNA: TGTGCCAGCAGCCTCCGGAGGGCCCCCACAGATACGCAGTATTTT. The chain carries TRBV7-9 and TRBJ2-3; D is perhaps TRBD2 (6 bases). The CDR3 totals 15 residues. Trimming shortened V by 5 bases and J by 2 bases, and 14 bases separated the two germline ends. Germline V CDR1 and CDR2: SEHNR, FQNEAQ (reference sequence).